The 14 T cell receptor beta chains below all came from one sample that was sequenced in a study of blood T cell repertoires in COVID-19. The protocol was immunoSEQ multiplex PCR, while the TCRdb copy is restricted to in-frame clones and leaves out a portion. Among fewer than 300,000 clones listed, about 88% were seen once. Sequenced: peripheral blood. These receptors came from a human donor with COVID-19, enrolled during active disease. The donor label of this sample is uncertain.

V gene TRBV5-1 combines with J gene TRBJ2-2; maybe TRBD2 (5 bases). Germline V gene data show CDR1 as SGHRS and CDR2 as YFSETQ. V was clipped by 4 bases and J by 1 base, with 14 bases between them. The CDR3 totals 16 residues. The CDR3 coding sequence is TGCGCCAGCAGCCCGAGTGCCCGGGGGAACACCGGGGAGCTGTTTTTT. It is translated as CASSPSARGNTGELFF.

The chain has TRBV2 and TRBJ1-2; D is possibly TRBD1 (6 bases). With 1 base removed from V and 8 bases from J, the gap between germline ends came to 14 bases. The CDR3 is 14 residues long. The germline gives CDR1 SNHLY, CDR2 FYNNEI. DNA for the CDR3: TGTGCCAGCAGTGAAGGCAGGGGACATGGGGGCTACACCTTC. This translates into CASSEGRGHGGYTF.

This clone was seen only once. The genes are TRBV7-8 and TRBJ1-5; possible D gene TRBD1, 6 bases. V was clipped by 5 bases and J by 9 bases, with 17 bases between them. CDR3 length equals 14 residues. Germline V gene sequence: CDR1 SGHVS, CDR2 FQNEAQ. CDR3 protein: CASSQGPIGRPQHF. CDR3 bases: TGTGCCAGCAGCCAGGGGCCTATTGGTAGGCCCCAGCATTTT.

The rearrangement joins TRBV6-5 to TRBJ1-1; weak D call: TRBD1 (5 bases). The germline CDR1 and CDR2 sequences are MNHEY and SVGAGI. Trimming removed 2 bases from V and 8 bases from J, with 12 bases in between. This CDR3 spans 13 amino acids. CDR3 protein: CASSYGQGEEAFF. DNA for the CDR3: TGTGCCAGCAGTTACGGGCAGGGTGAGGAAGCTTTCTTT.

The chain's CDR3 is CASSSGTGIYEQFF. CDR3 bases: TGTGCCAGCAGCTCCGGGACAGGGATATATGAGCAGTTCTTC. The rearrangement links TRBV7-2 to TRBJ2-1, with 9 bases lining up with TRBD1. V lost 4 bases, J lost 8 bases, and 6 bases stayed unmatched. The CDR3 runs 14 residues. Germline V CDR1 and CDR2: SGHTA, FQGNSA.

J is TRBJ1-3 and V is TRBV6-1; D gene ambiguous. This CDR3 is 15 amino acids long. Germline assignment: CDR1 MNHNS and CDR2 SASEGT. Trimming removed 2 bases from V and 1 base from J, with 9 bases in between. CDR3 bases: TGTGCCAGCAGTGAAAGTCCGGGATCTGGAAACACCATATATTTT. It translates to CASSESPGSGNTIYF.

The chain employs TRBV20-1 and TRBJ2-5, with D possibly being TRBD2 (5 bases). This CDR3 spans 11 amino acids. Germline assignment: CDR1 DFQATT and CDR2 SNEGSKA (reference sequence). V was shortened by 8 bases and J by 3 bases, with 10 bases between the two germline ends. CDR3 bases: TGCAGTACGGAGGAGGAAGAGACCCAGTACTTC. Its protein product is CSTEEEETQYF.

This chain links TRBV28 with TRBJ2-7, with TRBD1 identical over 7 bases. This CDR3 contains 15 residues. V was pared by 3 bases and J by 4 bases, with 9 bases of the junction left unmatched. Looked up from germline, CDR1 is MDHEN and CDR2 is SYDVKM. The CDR3 protein is CASSFSGTDLYEQYF. The DNA for the CDR3 is TGTGCCAGCAGTTTCTCCGGGACAGACCTTTACGAGCAGTACTTC.

The gene calls are TRBV9 and TRBJ2-3; possible D gene TRBD1, 5 bases. This CDR3 spans 13 amino acids. CDR1 SGDLS and CDR2 YYNGEE come from the germline V gene. The V end lost 4 bases, the J end lost 2 bases, and 8 bases lay between the germline ends. The chain's CDR3 is CASSLGATDTQYF. The DNA of the CDR3 is TGTGCCAGCAGCTTAGGGGCCACAGATACGCAGTATTTT.

This clone appeared many times. The CDR3 DNA follows: TGTGCCAGCAGCGTAAGAGGGCGAAGGGCTGGAAACACCATATATTTT. It encodes CASSVRGRRAGNTIYF. The chain links TRBV2 to TRBJ1-3; D unresolved. V gave up 6 bases and J gave up 2 bases, with 17 bases separating them. CDR1 and CDR2 (germline): SNHLY, FYNNEI. This CDR3 has 16 amino acids.

CDR3 coding DNA: TGTGCCAGTAGCTTCTTAACCGGTCAGCCCCAGCATTTT. This codes for CASSFLTGQPQHF. V is TRBV19 and J is TRBJ1-5, with D hard to call. Germline V CDR1 and CDR2: LNHDA, SQIVND (reference sequence). V gave up 6 bases and J gave up 6 bases, with 12 bases separating them. The CDR3 has 13 residues.

The V gene is TRBV7-6, the J gene TRBJ2-1; TRBD2 agrees at 7 bases. This CDR3 is built from 16 residues. Germline V gene data show CDR1 as SGHVS and CDR2 as FNYEAQ. The J segment lost 4 bases and the V segment lost 1 base, leaving 7 bases of the junction unmatched. In nucleotides, the CDR3 is TGTGCCAGCAGCTTAGGCGGACTAGGGGTATACAATGAGCAGTTCTTC. This encodes CASSLGGLGVYNEQFF.

This clone was seen more than once but under ten times. This sequence joins TRBV7-9 and TRBJ2-5; maybe TRBD2 (5 bases). V lost 5 bases to trimming and J lost 0 bases, with 13 bases between them. Germline loops: CDR1 SEHNR, CDR2 FQNEAQ (reference sequence). The CDR3 is 15 amino acids. The DNA of the CDR3 is TGTGCCAGCAGCCCGGGAAGGCAGAACCAAGAGACCCAGTACTTC. Translation gives CASSPGRQNQETQYF.

With respect to this clone: The junction differs from germline at one of its ends, possibly a read error. Other DNA sequences from this sample encode an identical CDR3 as well. This chain uses TRBV7-7 with TRBJ2-1, with 8 bases identical to TRBD2. This CDR3 comprises 14 residues. CDR1 is SSHAT and CDR2 is FNYEAQ in the germline V gene (reference sequence). CDR3 loop: CASSLNGRGGEQFF. For the CDR3, the DNA is TGTGCTAGCAGCTTAAACGGGAGGGGGGGTGAGCAGTTCTTC. The complete variable domain, with remaining parts taken from reference TRBV7-7 and TRBJ2-1, reads GAGVSQSPRYKVTKRGQDVTLRCDPISSHATLYWYQQALGQGPEFLTYFNYEAQPDKSGLPSDRFSAERPEGSISTLTIQRTEQRDSAMYRCASSLNGRGGEQFFGPGTRLTVL.